What follows are 32 T cell receptor beta chains derived from one specimen sequenced in a study of tumor-infiltrating lymphocytes in primary liver carcinoma. Starting from 400 to 500 ng of total RNA, TCR beta cDNA was produced with a primer in the constant region. Libraries for TCR beta were built through three nested multiplex PCR rounds, which together made up a slightly modified ARM-PCR procedure. TRBV1-TRBV30 forward primers and a C-beta reverse primer were used in the first two PCR rounds, which each ran for around 10 cycles. TCRdb itself ran the multiplex PCR reads through MiXCR, one entry per CDR3 protein. The sample records 250,000 to 350,000 distinct CDR3 sequences, around 50% being singletons. Researchers drew blood RNA from unsorted whole blood and extracted germline DNA as well. The specimen sequenced was peripheral blood. Receptors originate from a woman in her twenties or thirties with primary liver carcinoma and hepatitis B virus infection.

This clonotype was counted a few times. The germline gene is not matched at one end of the junction; a read error may be the cause. This rearrangement joins TRBV11-3 to TRBJ2-6, with a weak D call TRBD1 (5 bases). Germline CDR1 is SGHNT and CDR2 is YENEEA. The CDR3 runs to 17 residues. CDR3 in amino acids: CASSQPRWVSGANVLTF. The CDR3 DNA reads as TGTGCCAGCAGCCAACCCCGCTGGGTTTCTGGGGCCAATGTCCTGACTTTC. Together with reference TRBV11-3 and TRBJ2-6, the CDR3 gives the full variable domain: EAGVVQSPRYKIIEKKQPVAFWCNPISGHNTLYWYLQNLGQGPELLIRYENEEAVDDSQLPKDRFSAERLKGVDSTLKIQPAELGDSAVYLCASSQPRWVSGANVLTFGAGSRLTVL.

This clonotype has a handful of counts. One junction end does not reproduce the germline sequence, and a read error may be involved. The CDR3 spells CASRGSGSSYDQYF. CDR3 nucleotides: TGTGCCAGCAGGGGTAGCGGTAGCTCCTACGATCAGTACTTC. The chain carries TRBV6-2 or TRBV6-3 and TRBJ2-7; a possible D gene is TRBD2 (6 bases). From germline, CDR1 is MNHEY and CDR2 SVGEGT. There are 14 residues in the CDR3.

The chain uses TRBV28 and TRBJ2-6; D is perhaps TRBD2 (5 bases). The V gene's germline CDR1 is MDHEN and CDR2 SYDVKM. The V and J ends lost 7 bases and 0 bases respectively, with 10 bases between them. The CDR3 covers 15 residues. Here the CDR3 DNA reads TGTGCCAGCACTGGTGGGAGCTCTGGGGCCAACGTCCTGACTTTC. It translates to CASTGGSSGANVLTF.

Worth noting for this clonotype: This may arise from a read error, as a much more abundant clone is one base away. V is TRBV12-3 or TRBV12-4 and J is TRBJ1-6; tentatively, D is TRBD1 (5 bases). V shed 7 bases and J shed 12 bases, with 13 bases lying between them. This CDR3 is built from 12 residues. CDR3 coding DNA: TGTGCCAGCAATTCGACCGGGGGACCCCTCCACTTT. Its translation: CASNSTGGPLHF.

The chain is built from TRBV28 and TRBJ2-7; 7 bases are a match to TRBD1. Germline assignment: CDR1 MDHEN and CDR2 SYDVKM. This CDR3 has 15 residues. The V segment lost 10 bases and the J segment 0 bases; nucleotides outside the gene matches: 12. For the CDR3, the DNA is TGTGCCACCAGGGGGACAGCAAGTTCCTCCTACGAGCAGTACTTC. This encodes CATRGTASSSYEQYF.

A remark on this clonotype: An end of the junction does not agree with germline; a read error may underlie this. This chain links TRBV6-6 with TRBJ1-6; tentatively, D is TRBD1 (5 bases). Per the germline V gene, CDR1 is MNHNY and CDR2 is SVGAGI (reference sequence). The CDR3 runs 16 residues. CDR3 sequence reads: CASSDLRDGFNSSLHF. As DNA, the CDR3 is TGTGCCAGCAGTGACCTACGGGACGGATTTAATTCATCCCTCCACTTT.

As for this clonotype: A read error is possible here, since a much larger clone lies one base away. J is TRBJ2-2 and V is TRBV4-1; D gene ambiguous. CDR1 and CDR2 from the germline V gene are MGHRA and YSYEKL. The CDR3 spans 16 residues. The CDR3 coding sequence is TGCGCCAGCGGCCAAGAGTCGAGAGTTAGGACCGGGGAGCTGTTTTTT. This gives the protein CASGQESRVRTGELFF.

The chain links TRBV28 to TRBJ1-2; the D gene is possibly TRBD1 (5 bases). CDR1 is MDHEN and CDR2 is SYDVKM in the germline V gene. This CDR3 has 14 amino acids. The V end was cut by 5 bases, the J end by 3 bases, with 13 bases between. The CDR3 DNA sequence: TGTGCCAGCAGTACAAACCCGGGACACTATGGCTACACCTTC. Amino acids: CASSTNPGHYGYTF.

This clonotype was found many times. The genes are TRBV6-1 and TRBJ2-5; D perhaps matches TRBD1 (5 bases). Trimming removed 1 base at V and 2 bases at J, with 8 bases between. Germline CDR1 reads MNHNS; CDR2 reads SASEGT. CDR3 length equals 14 residues. The CDR3 spells CASSEDPGQETQYF. The DNA of the CDR3 is TGTGCCAGCAGTGAAGACCCAGGGCAAGAGACCCAGTACTTC.

This chain joins TRBV12-3 or TRBV12-4 and TRBJ1-3; D is ambiguous. V was pared by 3 bases and J by 0 bases, with 9 bases between. This CDR3 is 15 amino acids long. CDR3 loop: CASSFASLSGNTIYF. The CDR3 DNA reads TGTGCCAGCAGTTTTGCTAGTCTCTCTGGAAACACCATATATTTT.

The rearrangement links TRBV5-4 to TRBJ1-1; D not resolved. Trimming left V 0 bases short and J 1 base short, with 10 bases between. Germline CDR1 reads SGHNT; CDR2 reads YYREEE (reference sequence). The CDR3 consists of 15 residues. The CDR3 reads CASSLVVTPNTEAFF. As DNA, the CDR3 is TGTGCCAGCAGCTTGGTAGTGACGCCGAACACTGAAGCTTTCTTT.

A single count supports this clonotype. The CDR3 end shows no conserved phenylalanine or tryptophan, and so a read error is likely. The chain joins TRBV11-2 to TRBJ1-5, with D perhaps TRBD1 (6 bases). V was pared by 5 bases and J by 7 bases, with 21 bases between. Germline V gene data show CDR1 as SGHAT and CDR2 as FQNNGV. The CDR3 covers 16 residues. For the CDR3, the DNA is TGTGCCAGCAGCGTTGGGGGCAGGGTGGCAAGGCAGCCCCAGCATTAT. Translation: CASSVGGRVARQPQHY.

Turning to this clonotype: A read error is likely, as this CDR3 ends without the conserved phenylalanine or tryptophan. CDR3 loop: CASSYSGLAYEQYL. The CDR3 DNA is TGTGCCAGCAGTTATAGCGGTCTCGCCTACGAGCAGTACTTA. The chain combines TRBV11-2 with TRBJ2-7, with D tentatively TRBD2 (6 bases). This CDR3 has 14 amino acids. CDR1 is SGHAT and CDR2 is FQNNGV in the germline V gene. V dropped 6 bases and J dropped 2 bases, with 14 bases sitting between them.

Points on this clonotype: The junction does not match germline at one end; this may be a read error. This sequence joins TRBV13 and TRBJ2-5, with D perhaps being TRBD1 or TRBD2 (6 bases each). The CDR3 has 16 residues. Germline CDR1 and CDR2: PRHDT and FYEKMQ (reference sequence). CDR3 in DNA: TGTGCCAGCAGCTTGTCATGGGGGGCAGAGAAAGAGACCCAGTGCTTC. Amino acids: CASSLSWGAEKETQCF.

About this clonotype itself: One base away lies a much larger clone, so this may be a sequencing read error. V is TRBV6-2 or TRBV6-3 and J is TRBJ2-1; 8 bases align to TRBD2. With V trimmed by 7 bases and J by 8 bases, 10 bases remained unmatched. This CDR3 contains 14 residues. CDR1 is MNHEY, CDR2 SVGEGT, per germline. The CDR3 region is CASKDSGNGDEQFF. The CDR3 nucleotides are TGTGCCAGCAAAGATAGCGGGAATGGCGATGAGCAGTTCTTC.

Turning to this clonotype: No conserved phenylalanine or tryptophan is present at the end of the CDR3, so a read error is the likely explanation. The CDR3 bases are TGTGCCAGCACCCTTTTCGAAGACTATCAGCCCCAGCATTAT. Protein: CASTLFEDYQPQHY. The chain employs TRBV28 and TRBJ1-5; no definite D call. The CDR3 extends over 14 amino acids. The V end was cut by 7 bases, the J end by 5 bases, with 15 bases between. Germline V gene sequence: CDR1 MDHEN, CDR2 SYDVKM.

This clonotype was counted ten times or more. DNA of the CDR3: TGTGCCAGCAGCTCAAGGACAACGAACACTGAAGCTTTCTTT. It yields the protein CASSSRTTNTEAFF. This chain connects TRBV11-1 to TRBJ1-1, with D tentatively TRBD1 (5 bases). The CDR3 contains 14 residues. Germline CDR1 SGHAT, CDR2 FQDESV (reference sequence). The germline V and J ends were trimmed by 4 bases and 1 base, with 10 bases remaining between them.

Points on this clonotype: Just one base apart from a much larger clone, this may be a read error. The chain employs TRBV6-1 and TRBJ2-5, with 10 positions matching TRBD1. Germline assignment: CDR1 MNHNS and CDR2 SASEGT. The CDR3 totals 14 residues. The CDR3 protein is CVSVDRGRAETQYF. CDR3 coding DNA: TGTGTCAGCGTAGACAGGGGGCGCGCGGAGACCCAGTACTTC.

Concerning this clonotype itself: This clone may be a read error of a much larger clone one base away. This rearrangement joins TRBV10-3 to TRBJ1-4, with D uncertain. This CDR3 comprises 13 residues. Germline assignment: CDR1 ENHRY and CDR2 SYGVKD. CDR3 amino acids: CATSEAGSEKLFF. The CDR3 nucleotides are TGTGCCACCAGTGAGGCAGGTAGTGAAAAACTGTTTTTT.

The rearrangement uses TRBV25-1 and TRBJ2-6, with D possibly matching TRBD2 (6 bases). V was pared by 1 base and J by 1 base, with 11 bases between. Germline loops: CDR1 MGHDK, CDR2 SYGVNS. This CDR3 comprises 17 residues. CDR3 region: CASSESAGRSGANVLTF. Here the CDR3 DNA reads TGTGCCAGCAGTGAATCAGCGGGTAGATCTGGGGCCAACGTCCTGACTTTC.

The V call is TRBV28, the J call TRBJ2-4; no clear D gene. The CDR3 runs 17 residues. Between the trimmed V and J ends, which lost 6 bases and 0 bases, there was a span of 18 bases. Germline CDR1 reads MDHEN; CDR2 reads SYDVKM. The CDR3 loop is CASSQAAGDTAKNIQYF. The CDR3 DNA reads as TGTGCCAGCAGCCAAGCTGCAGGAGATACAGCCAAAAACATTCAGTACTTC.

This clonotype appeared a few times. The CDR3 here is CASSLRGINEKLFF. CDR3 DNA: TGTGCCAGCAGTTTACGGGGGATCAATGAAAAACTGTTTTTT. The J gene is TRBJ1-4, the V gene TRBV12-3 or TRBV12-4; weak D call: TRBD1 (5 bases). The CDR3 is made up of 14 amino acids. Trimming left V 2 bases short and J 5 bases short, with 9 bases between.

The rearrangement uses TRBV5-4 and TRBJ2-5; 8 bases map to TRBD1. Germline V gene lookup returns CDR1 SGHNT and CDR2 YYREEE (reference sequence). Unmatched junction bases numbered 6, after V lost 3 bases and J lost 5 bases. This CDR3 is built from 14 residues. Here the CDR3 reads CASSSTGVGETQYF. DNA of the CDR3: TGTGCCAGCAGCTCGACAGGGGTTGGGGAGACCCAGTACTTC.

This clonotype has only a few counts. A read error may be the cause here, since a much bigger clone is one base away. The chain joins TRBV11-2 to TRBJ1-1; D gene unclear. The CDR3 has 13 amino acids. The germline CDR1 and CDR2 sequences are SGHAT and FQNNGV. This CDR3 is CANSLIREIEAFF. In DNA form, the CDR3 reads TGTGCCAACAGCTTAATACGGGAGATAGAAGCTTTCTTT.

This sequence joins TRBV6-2 or TRBV6-3 and TRBJ2-5, with TRBD2 matching 11 bases. The V gene's germline CDR1 is MNHEY and CDR2 SVGEGT. The CDR3 covers 18 residues. Trimming took 6 bases from V and 1 from J; bases not matched to a gene: 13. CDR3 protein: CASRTPYLSGRAQETQYF. CDR3 bases: TGTGCCAGCAGGACACCTTACCTTAGCGGGAGGGCCCAAGAGACCCAGTACTTC.

This clonotype was found many times. This may be a read error, as it is one base from a much larger clone. V usage is TRBV11-2 and J usage is TRBJ2-7; 7 nucleotides align to TRBD2. CDR1 SGHAT and CDR2 FQNNGV come from the germline V gene. The V segment lost 1 base and the J segment 4 bases; nucleotides outside the gene matches: 7. CDR3 length: 15 residues. The CDR3 nucleotides are TGTGCCAGCAGCTTAGTTATTGGCGGGAGTTACGAGCAGTACTTC. Translating gives CASSLVIGGSYEQYF.

The J gene is TRBJ2-1, the V gene TRBV4-1; 8 bases line up with TRBD2. With V trimmed by 3 bases and J by 11 bases, 15 bases remained unmatched. Per germline, CDR1 MGHRA and CDR2 YSYEKL. The CDR3 has 16 amino acids. The chain's CDR3 is CASSHEVSGNINKQFF. Here the CDR3 DNA reads TGCGCCAGCAGCCACGAGGTTAGCGGGAACATAAATAAGCAGTTCTTC.

This chain uses TRBV29-1 with TRBJ2-2; 9 bases are a match to TRBD1. This CDR3 region has 16 residues. Germline values: CDR1 SQVTM, CDR2 ANQGSEA. V trimming: 7 bases; J trimming: 4 bases; junction bases outside the gene matches: 13. The chain's CDR3 is CSAGSGTGLSTGELFF. The CDR3 region has the DNA TGCAGCGCCGGGTCCGGGACAGGGTTGAGCACCGGGGAGCTGTTTTTT.

This clonotype was seen a handful of times. V and J are TRBV5-1 and TRBJ1-1, with a tentative D call TRBD1 (5 bases). V shed 0 bases and J shed 9 bases, with 12 bases lying between them. The CDR3 has 13 amino acids. The germline gives CDR1 SGHRS, CDR2 YFSETQ. CDR3 in DNA: TGCGCCAGCAGCTTGGGGGACGCGCGCCAAGCTTTCTTT. Amino acid sequence: CASSLGDARQAFF.

This rearrangement joins TRBV5-5 to TRBJ2-3, with D tentatively TRBD2 (5 bases). Germline V CDR1 and CDR2: SGHKS, YYEKEE (reference sequence). The CDR3 loop spans 15 amino acids. Trimming pared 3 bases from V and 1 base from J, leaving 12 bases between. CDR3 nucleotide sequence: TGTGCCAGCAGCTGGGTTAGCGTGGGCACAGATACGCAGTATTTT. It codes for CASSWVSVGTDTQYF.

This clonotype has ten or more counts. The chain couples TRBV6-1 to TRBJ1-5; TRBD1 agrees at 9 bases. The CDR3 spans 14 residues. V trimming: 8 bases; J trimming: 4 bases; junction bases outside the gene matches: 6. Germline V gives CDR1 MNHNS, CDR2 SASEGT. CDR3: CASRRTGENQPQHF. The CDR3 nucleotides read TGTGCCAGCCGACGGACAGGGGAAAATCAGCCCCAGCATTTT.

This clonotype was counted ten times or more. The genes are TRBV4-1 and TRBJ2-7; D uncertain. This CDR3 contains 15 residues. Germline V gene data show CDR1 as MGHRA and CDR2 as YSYEKL. The V and J ends lost 0 bases and 6 bases respectively, with 15 bases between them. The CDR3 DNA sequence: TGCGCCAGCAGCCAAGATACCGGAGTACTCTCCGAGCAGTACTTC. Translated: CASSQDTGVLSEQYF.